This T cell receptor beta chain came from a study of memory CD4+ T cells and cytomegalovirus serostatus. On the study more broadly: Of the healthy Belgian adults, 9 were CMV seropositive and about 24 seronegative.

The sort gate was single viable CD3+CD4+CD8-CD45RO+ cells for memory CD4+ T cells. This clone was observed once. Data came from immunoSEQ multiplex PCR; TCRdb stores just in-frame clones and leaves some out. The table shows about 40,000 clones, with approximately 80% occurring only once. The length of the CDR3 is 15 residues. Per germline, CDR1 MDHEN and CDR2 SYDVKM. Trimming took 4 bases from V and 4 from J; bases not matched to a gene: 3. This rearrangement joins TRBV28 to TRBJ2-2, with 10 bases fitting TRBD1. Sample: memory CD4+ T cells from blood. The receptor comes from an adult in good health and CMV-seronegative. CDR3 sequence: CASSYGQGGTGELFF. Written as DNA, the CDR3 is TGTGCCAGCAGTTACGGACAGGGGGGCACCGGGGAGCTGTTTTTT. The full variable domain, rest sourced from reference TRBV28 and TRBJ2-2, is DVKVTQSSRYLVKRTGEKVFLECVQDMDHENMFWYRQDPGLGLRLIYFSYDVKMKEKGDIPEGYSVSREKKERFSLILESASTNQTSMYLCASSYGQGGTGELFFGEGSRLTVL.